One sample yielded the 22 T cell receptor beta chains listed below, sequenced in a study of control samples from healthy donors and cancer patients. Assay: immunoSEQ multiplex PCR; the TCRdb copy retains only in-frame clones and omits some. This table holds about 130,000 clones, roughly 90% found once. The sample comprised blood. Receptor source: a man between 18 and 35 years old in good health.

The gene calls are TRBV10-2 and TRBJ1-3, with a weak D call TRBD1 (6 bases). Germline V CDR1 and CDR2: WSHSY, SAAADI. The CDR3 loop spans 14 amino acids. Trimming pared 3 bases from V and 3 bases from J, leaving 9 bases between. Here the CDR3 reads CASSDEGGGNTIYF. DNA of the CDR3: TGCGCCAGCAGTGACGAAGGGGGTGGAAACACCATATATTTT.

The count of this clone is one. The gene calls are TRBV19 and TRBJ2-7; 11 bases align to TRBD2. The junction had 17 bases not matched to a gene; V was cut back by 7 bases and J by 3 bases. This CDR3 has 18 residues. Germline CDR1 LNHDA, CDR2 SQIVND (reference sequence). In DNA form, the CDR3 reads TGTGCCAGTACCCCCCCGCCGGGCCCGGGACTAGCGGACTACGAGCAGTACGTC. The encoded protein is CASTPPPGPGLADYEQYV.

The chain couples TRBV28 to TRBJ2-7; D could derive from TRBD1 or TRBD2 (6 bases each). CDR3 length equals 13 residues. Germline assignment: CDR1 MDHEN and CDR2 SYDVKM. V lost 5 bases and J 4 bases, leaving 12 bases between the germline ends. CDR3 nucleotides: TGTGCCAGCAGTGCCGGGGGCTCTTACGAGCAGTACGTC. It codes for CASSAGGSYEQYV.

This chain uses TRBV5-8 with TRBJ2-2; the D gene is possibly TRBD1 (6 bases). This CDR3 contains 18 residues. Trimming pared 3 bases from V and 5 bases from J, leaving 23 bases between. The V gene's germline CDR1 is SGHTS and CDR2 YDEGEE. The CDR3 bases are TGTGCCAGCAGCTCTAGATTGGTACAGGGTCGGAGGACCGGGGAGCTGTTTTTT. The encoded protein is CASSSRLVQGRRTGELFF.

This rearrangement joins TRBV15 to TRBJ1-5; TRBD1 aligns across 11 bases. Looked up from germline, CDR1 is LNHNV and CDR2 is YYDKDF (reference sequence). With V trimmed by 4 bases and J by 6 bases, 2 bases remained unmatched. The CDR3 runs 14 residues. The CDR3 loop is CATSIGTGGQPQHF. In DNA, the CDR3 is TGTGCCACCAGCATAGGGACAGGGGGTCAGCCCCAGCATTTT.

V is TRBV6-2 or TRBV6-3 and J is TRBJ2-3, with a weak D call TRBD2 (6 bases). Trimming removed 2 bases from V and 0 bases from J, with 9 bases in between. The CDR3 has 15 amino acids. Germline CDR1 MNHEY, CDR2 SVGEGT. Written as DNA, the CDR3 is TGTGCCAGCAGTTACCTGGGACTGAGCACAGATACGCAGTATTTT. Its protein product is CASSYLGLSTDTQYF.

This clone was observed once. V and J are TRBV28 and TRBJ1-2; D not resolved. Trimming took 5 bases from V and 8 from J, leaving 12 bases between them. This CDR3 contains 12 residues. Germline V gene sequence: CDR1 MDHEN, CDR2 SYDVKM. The CDR3 here is CASSLPQAGYTF. CDR3 DNA sequence: TGTGCCAGCAGTCTCCCCCAGGCAGGCTACACCTTC.

The chain is built from TRBV9 and TRBJ2-3; D not certain. Germline CDR1 reads SGDLS; CDR2 reads YYNGEE. The CDR3 runs to 12 residues. V was shortened by 3 bases and J by 6 bases, with 8 bases between the two germline ends. Here the CDR3 DNA reads TGTGCCAGCAGCGCAGATGTGGATACGCAGTATTTT. Its translation is CASSADVDTQYF.

The rearrangement links TRBV27 to TRBJ1-4, with a weak D call TRBD1 (6 bases). V lost 5 bases and J lost 3, with 13 bases in between. Looked up from germline, CDR1 is MNHEY and CDR2 is SMNVEV (reference sequence). The CDR3 length is 15 residues. CDR3: CASSPRGRANEKLFF. The CDR3 bases are TGTGCCAGCAGTCCTCGGGGGCGTGCTAATGAAAAACTGTTTTTT.

J is TRBJ1-2 and V is TRBV5-6, with no clear D. The length of the CDR3 is 14 residues. Trimming took 4 bases from V and 7 from J, leaving 17 bases between them. Per germline, CDR1 SGHDT and CDR2 YYEEEE. CDR3 in amino acids: CASSPGRGGSGYTF. CDR3 in DNA: TGTGCCAGCAGCCCCGGACGGGGAGGTAGTGGCTACACCTTC.

Here the CDR3 reads CASSLGGLLNTGELFF. The CDR3 DNA reads as TGTGCCAGCAGCTTGGGGGGCTTGCTGAACACCGGGGAGCTGTTTTTT. The chain employs TRBV9 and TRBJ2-2, with D perhaps assigned TRBD1 or TRBD2 (6 bases each). Germline V gene lookup returns CDR1 SGDLS and CDR2 YYNGEE. V lost 4 bases, J lost 1 base, and 14 bases lay in between. This CDR3 spans 16 amino acids.

This sequence joins TRBV21-1 and TRBJ1-2; the table assigns TRBD1, which was not confirmed against the DNA. TRBV21-1 is flagged as a pseudogene. This CDR3 has 14 residues. The CDR3 DNA sequence: TGTGCCAGCAGCAAAGTGGCAGCTAACTATGGCTACACCTTC. It translates to CASSKVAANYGYTF.

V is TRBV28 and J is TRBJ1-2; 7 bases line up with TRBD1. Germline trimming cut 5 bases from V and 5 bases from J; bases unmatched to any gene: 14. Per germline, CDR1 MDHEN and CDR2 SYDVKM. This CDR3 comprises 16 residues. The CDR3 nucleotides are TGTGCCAGCAGTGGATCTGCGGGACAGATCCTTTATGGCTACACCTTC. Its protein is CASSGSAGQILYGYTF.

This sequence joins TRBV7-8 and TRBJ1-6; D might be TRBD1 (5 bases). The CDR3 length is 18 residues. Per the germline V gene, CDR1 is SGHVS and CDR2 is FQNEAQ. V was clipped by 2 bases and J by 3 bases, with 17 bases between them. The CDR3 nucleotides read TGTGCCAGCAGCTTAAGGGGACGTCGACAGCTCTATAATTCACCCCTCCACTTT. Translation: CASSLRGRRQLYNSPLHF. Full variable domain (rest looked up from reference TRBV7-8 and TRBJ1-6): GAGVSQSPRYKVAKRGQDVALRCDPISGHVSLFWYQQALGQGPEFLTYFQNEAQLDKSGLPSDRFFAERPEGSVSTLKIQRTQQEDSAVYLCASSLRGRRQLYNSPLHFGNGTRLTVT.

The V and J genes are TRBV7-2 and TRBJ1-5, with D tentatively TRBD1 (5 bases). CDR1 and CDR2 (germline): SGHTA, FQGNSA. The ends were cut back, 0 bases at V and 3 bases at J, with 12 bases in the middle. This CDR3 has 16 residues. The DNA of the CDR3 is TGTGCCAGCAGCTTAGCTTCGGCAGGGTCCAATCAGCCCCAGCATTTT. This gives the protein CASSLASAGSNQPQHF.

V usage is TRBV7-9 and J usage is TRBJ2-6; a possible D gene is TRBD1 (5 bases). The CDR3 sequence is 18 residues long. The germline CDR1 and CDR2 sequences are SEHNR and FQNEAQ (reference sequence). V lost 6 bases and J lost 0, with 18 bases in between. CDR3 residues: CASSPQGSESSGANVLTF. CDR3 nucleotides: TGTGCCAGCAGTCCCCAGGGATCCGAAAGCTCTGGGGCCAACGTCCTGACTTTC.

The V gene is TRBV11-2, the J gene TRBJ2-4, with D tentatively TRBD2 (7 bases). Germline V gene lookup returns CDR1 SGHAT and CDR2 FQNNGV. This CDR3 has 15 amino acids. The germline V and J ends were trimmed by 0 bases and 7 bases, with 13 bases remaining between them. The CDR3 loop is CASSLDWGGGNIQYF. In DNA, the CDR3 is TGTGCCAGCAGCTTAGATTGGGGGGGCGGGAACATTCAGTACTTC.

The chain joins TRBV27 to TRBJ2-5; 8 positions agree with TRBD1. Unmatched junction bases numbered 7, after V lost 3 bases and J lost 4 bases. Germline V gene sequence: CDR1 MNHEY, CDR2 SMNVEV (reference sequence). CDR3 length: 15 amino acids. This chain's CDR3 is CASSFIAGGSETQYF. The CDR3 DNA follows: TGTGCCAGCAGTTTTATTGCAGGGGGCTCAGAGACCCAGTACTTC.

In its sample, this clone was seen a few times. The chain links TRBV6-5 to TRBJ1-1; D gene ambiguous. Germline V lookup: CDR1 MNHEY, CDR2 SVGAGI. This CDR3 has 14 amino acids. Trimming left V 6 bases short and J 1 base short, with 12 bases between. The CDR3 protein is CASRKNGWNTEAFF. The CDR3 DNA reads TGTGCCAGCAGAAAGAATGGGTGGAACACTGAAGCTTTCTTT.

The chain uses TRBV10-1 and TRBJ1-6; D is uncertain. This CDR3 spans 12 amino acids. Deletions cut 3 bases from V and 6 bases from J, with 3 bases between. Germline values: CDR1 WNHNN, CDR2 SYGVQD (reference sequence). The CDR3 DNA reads as TGCGCCAGCAGTGATTTTAATTCACCCCTCCACTTT. As protein: CASSDFNSPLHF.

V and J are TRBV6-6 and TRBJ1-3, with no clear D. Germline V CDR1 and CDR2: MNHNY, SVGAGI (reference sequence). This CDR3 spans 16 amino acids. V was cut by 0 bases and J by 4 bases, with 13 bases left in between. In DNA, the CDR3 is TGTGCCAGCAGTTACTCGAACGGGCTCGGGGGAAACACCATATATTTT. Protein sequence: CASSYSNGLGGNTIYF.

The chain employs TRBV28 and TRBJ1-4; 7 positions agree with TRBD1. V dropped 2 bases and J dropped 3; count of bases not matched to a gene: 3. The CDR3 runs 15 residues. Germline V gene data show CDR1 as MDHEN and CDR2 as SYDVKM. The CDR3 protein is CASSLQGGPNEKLFF. Here the CDR3 DNA reads TGTGCCAGCAGTTTACAGGGGGGGCCTAATGAAAAACTGTTTTTT.